This T cell receptor beta chain was observed in a study of blood T cell repertoires in COVID-19. The CDR3 loop spans 17 amino acids. From germline, CDR1 is SQVTM and CDR2 ANQGSEA. Deletions cut 0 bases from V and 5 bases from J, with 22 bases between. Authors' methods: By means of reference gene primer amplification, nucleated cell counts were estimated. TCRdb's table, derived via immunoSEQ multiplex PCR, lists solely in-frame clones and lacks some. Clonal size and the V and J genes are those of that table, whereas D and trimming came from the DNA. The sample has 95,000 to 100,000 clones; 65% to 90% are singletons.

The receptor was derived from an elderly man with acute or convalescent COVID-19. The chain couples TRBV29-1 to TRBJ2-5; D perhaps matches TRBD2 (5 bases). The sequenced sample was peripheral blood. In nucleotides, the CDR3 is TGCAGCGTTGAAGATCTTGAGGGCGGCACACCGTTGGAGACCCAGTACTTC. Translated, it gives CSVEDLEGGTPLETQYF.